This T cell receptor (beta chain) appears in the sequencing data of a study of technical replicates of blood from a handful of donors. Trimming removed 0 bases from V and 6 bases from J, with 17 bases in between. This CDR3 is built from 16 residues. Germline CDR1 reads SNHLY; CDR2 reads FYNNEI. Sequencing used immunoSEQ multiplex PCR; TCRdb keeps in-frame clones, though not all of them. The data show 60,000 to 90,000 clones, with approximately 97% seen just once and under 0.3% held by the top ten. The gene calls are TRBV2 and TRBJ1-2, with D possibly TRBD1 on 6 matching bases. Sequencing was done on a sample of T cells isolated from PBMCs. This TCR was recovered from a human donor in good health. CDR3: CASSEANFGGLNGYTF. The DNA of the CDR3 is TGTGCCAGCAGTGAAGCTAATTTCGGGGGGCTTAATGGCTACACCTTC.